This entry describes one TCR beta chain. These data originate in a study of T-cell reconstitution after alpha-beta-depleted transplantation in children. As it was prepared, the TCRbeta library received unique molecular identifiers. Each CDR3 protein gets one entry after TCRdb re-called the PCR reads with MiXCR. The top ten hold 4.5% to 7% of the sample, which has about 420,000 distinct CDR3 sequences, about 11% seen once. The sample consisted of PBMCs from the stem cell graft donor, taken from the stem cell graft. The sequence was obtained from a human donor who donated a stem cell graft to a child with acute myeloid leukemia.

The CDR3 nucleotides read TGTGCCAGCAGTTACTCGCCGCAGGGAGCTTTCTTT. Translating gives CASSYSPQGAFF. The rearrangement uses TRBV6-2 or TRBV6-3 and TRBJ1-1; the D gene is possibly TRBD1 (5 bases). The CDR3 is 12 amino acids. Germline CDR1 and CDR2: MNHEY and SVGEGT. V was cut by 0 bases and J by 10 bases, with 9 bases left in between.